This TCR beta chain derives from a study of blood T cell repertoires in COVID-19. At the level of the study: Samples representing acute and convalescent COVID-19 were sourced from the United States, Italy and Spain. Nucleic acid was either cDNA or gDNA, and it came from T cells, B-cell-depleted T cells, or PBMCs.

This clone was seen only once. The authors' processing: Estimation of nucleated cell counts was performed using reference gene primer amplification. TCRdb's copy holds only in-frame clones and misses some; the assay was immunoSEQ multiplex PCR. Clone size and the V and J calls come from that table; the DNA yielded D and trimming. The repertoire has some 370,000 clones, more than 80% of them found once; the top ten carry more than 1%. The CDR3 length is 11 residues. Trimming cost V 7 bases and J 8 bases, with 12 bases left between them. Per germline, CDR1 SGHNT and CDR2 YYREEE (reference sequence). Sequencing was performed on peripheral blood. V and J are TRBV5-4 and TRBJ1-2; D is undetermined. The clonotype originates from a man aged 40-49 years with acute or convalescent COVID-19. The CDR3 DNA sequence: TGTGCCAGCCCGTCCCCGGGGGGCTACACCTTC. This gives the protein CASPSPGGYTF. The full variable domain, its missing parts supplied by reference TRBV5-4 and TRBJ1-2, is ETGVTQSPTHLIKTRGQQVTLRCSSQSGHNTVSWYQQALGQGPQFIFQYYREEENGRGNFPPRFSGLQFPNYSSELNVNALELDDSALYLCASPSPGGYTFGSGTRLTVV.